Listed here is a single TCR beta chain. The data were taken from a study of blood T cell repertoires in COVID-19. Study overall: Samples taken during acute and convalescent COVID-19 were collected in the United States, Italy and Spain. From T cells, B-cell-depleted T cells, or PBMCs came the material, which was cDNA or gDNA.

Clones were read by immunoSEQ multiplex PCR, and TCRdb kept only the in-frame ones, dropping some. This table holds about 110,000 clones, 84% found once. The CDR3 extends over 18 amino acids. The germline V gene has CDR1 LGHNT and CDR2 FRNRAP. V lost 7 bases to trimming and J lost 5 bases, with 26 bases between them. The V and J genes are TRBV12-5 and TRBJ2-2, with a possible D match to TRBD2 (6 bases). This clonotype was obtained from a woman in her 40s with acute or convalescent COVID-19. The sequenced sample consisted of peripheral blood. CDR3 loop: CASASGIERRDLTGELFF. CDR3 in DNA: TGTGCTAGTGCCTCCGGTATCGAGAGGAGGGACCTTACCGGGGAGCTGTTTTTT.